These 12 T cell receptor beta chains were all obtained from the same sample, sequenced in a study of T-cell reconstitution after alpha-beta-depleted transplantation in children. The library targeted TCRbeta and was prepared with unique molecular identifiers. In TCRdb, the PCR reads were re-called with MiXCR into one record per CDR3 protein. The data hold 450,000 to 600,000 distinct CDR3 sequences, with about 10% observed a single time. This material consisted of PBMCs, taken before TCRalphabeta/CD19-depleted stem cell transplant. The source is a child younger than 10 with inherited bone marrow failure, due to receive a stem cell transplant.

This clonotype showed up just a few times. V usage is TRBV12-3 or TRBV12-4 and J usage is TRBJ2-7; TRBD2 is a possible D gene (6 bases). V was pared by 0 bases and J by 3 bases, with 9 bases between. The CDR3 is 14 amino acids. Written as DNA, the CDR3 is TGTGCCAGCAGTTTAGCGCTAGCGCACTACGAGCAGTACTTC. Amino acid sequence: CASSLALAHYEQYF.

The V gene is TRBV24-1, the J gene TRBJ1-5; D might be TRBD1 (6 bases). Germline CDR1 is KGHDR and CDR2 is SFDVKD. This CDR3 region has 18 residues. V lost 11 bases, J lost 3 bases, and 28 bases lay in between. CDR3 in amino acids: CARPHRQAPFTLNQPQHF. The CDR3 DNA follows: TGTGCCAGACCTCACCGACAGGCCCCATTTACCCTCAATCAGCCCCAGCATTTT.

In this sample, this clonotype turned up a few times. The chain combines TRBV15 with TRBJ1-2; perhaps TRBD1 as D (5 bases). V was clipped by 2 bases and J by 9 bases, with 13 bases between them. CDR3 length: 13 residues. Germline-derived CDR1 and CDR2 are LNHNV and YYDKDF (reference sequence). The CDR3 region has the DNA TGTGCCACCAGCAGACCCGGGACGATTAGCTACACCTTC. It translates to CATSRPGTISYTF.

Many counts were recorded for this clonotype. The rearrangement joins TRBV4-3 to TRBJ2-7, with 10 bases matching TRBD2. Trimming cost V 4 bases and J 3 bases; bases outside gene matches: 18. This CDR3 contains 19 residues. Per germline, CDR1 LGHNA and CDR2 YSLEER. CDR3 region: CASSPSSIGSGLAYYEQYF. The CDR3, as DNA: TGCGCCAGCAGCCCAAGCAGTATAGGCTCGGGACTAGCGTACTACGAGCAGTACTTC.

This clonotype occurred many times. V gene TRBV27 combines with J gene TRBJ1-1, with 8 positions matching TRBD1. The CDR3 runs to 12 residues. Germline V gene sequence: CDR1 MNHEY, CDR2 SMNVEV (reference sequence). Unmatched junction bases numbered 4, after V lost 6 bases and J lost 7 bases. The CDR3 region is CASSLTGGEAFF. The CDR3 DNA is TGTGCCAGCAGCCTTACAGGGGGTGAAGCTTTCTTT.

This clonotype was picked up many times. V and J are TRBV28 and TRBJ2-7; D is unresolved. V lost 6 bases, J lost 2 bases, and 11 bases lay in between. The CDR3 has 13 amino acids. CDR1 and CDR2 (germline): MDHEN, SYDVKM. This CDR3 is CASSLAGPYEQYF. The CDR3 DNA is TGTGCCAGCAGCTTAGCCGGGCCCTACGAGCAGTACTTC.

The chain has TRBV2 and TRBJ2-3; 9 nucleotides align to TRBD1. The CDR3 has 18 amino acids. CDR1 and CDR2 (germline): SNHLY, FYNNEI. J lost 4 bases, V lost 11 bases, and 22 bases had no gene match. CDR3 in amino acids: CACCHWGPGQGPADTQYF. The CDR3 DNA follows: TGTGCCTGCTGCCATTGGGGGCCAGGACAGGGGCCAGCAGATACGCAGTATTTT.

This clonotype was observed many times. The CDR3 loop reads CASSTTGAFYGYTF. CDR3 sequence (DNA): TGTGCCAGCAGCACAACAGGGGCGTTCTATGGCTACACCTTC. The V call is TRBV27, the J call TRBJ1-2; 7 nucleotides agree with TRBD1. This CDR3 is built from 14 residues. Germline-derived CDR1 and CDR2 are MNHEY and SMNVEV (reference sequence). V trimming: 6 bases; J trimming: 4 bases; junction bases outside the gene matches: 8.

This clonotype was counted many times. This sequence joins TRBV12-3 or TRBV12-4 and TRBJ1-4; tentatively, D is TRBD1 (6 bases). Trimming pared 6 bases from V and 4 bases from J, leaving 15 bases between. CDR3 length equals 15 residues. The CDR3 nucleotides are TGTGCCAGCAGCCGGACAGAATCCTATAATGAAAAACTGTTTTTT. Translation gives CASSRTESYNEKLFF.

The table lists this clonotype with a few counts. The V call is TRBV20-1, the J call TRBJ2-3; TRBD2 aligns across 14 bases. CDR3 length equals 17 residues. The germline V gene encodes CDR1 DFQATT and CDR2 SNEGSKA (reference sequence). With V trimmed by 1 base and J by 1 base, 4 bases remained unmatched. The CDR3 region is CSARGLAGGPGTDTQYF. For the CDR3, the DNA is TGCAGTGCTAGAGGACTAGCGGGAGGGCCGGGCACAGATACGCAGTATTTT.

This clonotype was detected many times. This chain connects TRBV6-2 or TRBV6-3 to TRBJ2-5, with TRBD2 as a possible D gene (6 bases). The CDR3 covers 15 residues. Trimming removed 2 bases from V and 4 bases from J, with 14 bases in between. The V gene's germline CDR1 is MNHEY and CDR2 SVGEGT. The CDR3 DNA is TGTGCCAGCAGTTACAGATCGGAGGGCGGAGAGACCCAGTACTTC. Translating gives CASSYRSEGGETQYF.

Turning to this clonotype: This could be a read error, since a much larger clone is one nucleotide away. This rearrangement joins TRBV20-1 to TRBJ2-5; D ambiguous. Per germline, CDR1 DFQATT and CDR2 SNEGSKA (reference sequence). The CDR3 contains 13 residues. With 8 bases removed from V and 6 bases from J, the gap between germline ends came to 19 bases. The CDR3 bases are TGCAGTACCCGATCGGCATCCGAGAAGACCCAGTACTTC. As protein: CSTRSASEKTQYF.